This passage covers 4 T cell receptor beta chains from one sample sequenced in a study of regulatory T cells in long-lasting Graves disease. Time point of the sample: newly diagnosed GD, antithyroid drugs for less than 3 months. Making the TCR library involved RNA that had been extracted from PBMCs. According to the study, TCR beta libraries were built with iRepertoire HTBI primers and CDR3-region Arm-PCR. MiXCR was run by TCRdb on the multiplex PCR reads, yielding one entry per CDR3 protein. Found here are over 500,000 distinct CDR3 sequences, 15% to 20% of them singletons; the top ten hold 15% to 20%. The sample was also linked to a second study, of T cells in Graves' hyperthyroidism and ophthalmopathy.

Sequenced material: peripheral blood mononuclear cells (PBMCs), taken at new diagnosis, from a patient treated with antithyroid drugs. Receptor source: a woman aged 30 to 39 with Graves disease.

The table lists this clonotype with many counts. The rearrangement joins TRBV20-1 to TRBJ2-7; the D gene is possibly TRBD1 (5 bases). Per germline, CDR1 DFQATT and CDR2 SNEGSKA (reference sequence). V was trimmed by 6 bases and J by 2 bases, leaving 8 bases between them. The CDR3 totals 11 residues. Written as DNA, the CDR3 is TGCAGTGCAGGGGTCCCCTACGAGCAGTACTTC. Translated: CSAGVPYEQYF.

This clonotype was seen many times. V and J are TRBV28 and TRBJ2-7; D unresolved. Trimming stripped 3 bases from V and 5 bases from J, with 5 bases between. The CDR3 length is 11 residues. The germline V gene encodes CDR1 MDHEN and CDR2 SYDVKM. The chain's CDR3 is CASSFLNEQYF. The CDR3, as DNA: TGTGCCAGCAGTTTTCTGAACGAGCAGTACTTC.

This clonotype has a handful of counts. The chain combines TRBV2 with TRBJ2-2, with 16 bases aligning to TRBD2. The ends lost 6 bases at V and 5 bases at J; junction bases unmatched: 9. The germline V gene encodes CDR1 SNHLY and CDR2 FYNNEI. The CDR3 loop spans 18 amino acids. The CDR3 DNA follows: TGTGCCAGCAGGGGAAAACCGGGACTAGCGGGAGGGACCGGGGAGCTGTTTTTT. This encodes CASRGKPGLAGGTGELFF.

This clonotype was recorded at least ten times. This rearrangement joins TRBV6-1 to TRBJ2-7; TRBD2 aligns across 8 bases. J was trimmed by 2 bases and V by 4 bases; bases with no gene match: 4. Germline CDR1 reads MNHNS; CDR2 reads SASEGT. The CDR3 runs to 14 residues. The CDR3 nucleotides are TGTGCCAGCAGTGGGGGAGCGGGAGCCTACGAGCAGTACTTC. Translated, it gives CASSGGAGAYEQYF.